This T cell receptor (beta chain) is from a study of shared clonotypes between healthy human individuals. Study-wide findings and caveats: Sorted-subset sequencing, rarefaction showed, was incomplete despite large depth. Donors were few, which limited the genetic and exposure-history diversity represented.

Turning to this clone: The antigen is undetermined.

This CDR3 is built from 14 residues. The junction had 5 bases not matched to a gene; V was cut back by 4 bases and J by 4 bases. Germline V gene sequence: CDR1 SQVTM, CDR2 ANQGSEA. As handled by the study authors: Quality scores were absent from the junction-only immunoSEQ sequences, so filtering differed. Produced via immunoSEQ multiplex PCR; TCRdb's table is partial and in-frame only. That table gives V, J and clone size, and the DNA gave D and trimming. Of about 380,000 clones listed, approximately 96% are singletons. Material: memory CD8+ T cells sorted from blood. This sample's subset: CD45RO+ cells pooled with CCR7-negative TemRA cells. The sequence was obtained from a man aged 25-45 years in good health. The chain couples TRBV29-1 to TRBJ2-2, with TRBD1 identical over 8 bases. This chain's CDR3 is CSVGAGGGTGELFF. As DNA, the CDR3 is TGCAGCGTTGGGGCAGGGGGCGGCACCGGGGAGCTGTTTTTT.